This T cell receptor (beta chain) is drawn from a study of regulatory T cells in long-lasting Graves disease (dated by TCRdb to 2020 to 2022). Looking at the study overall: Newly diagnosed Graves' disease patients had taken antithyroid drugs for less than 3 months. Patients with persistent Graves' disease were compared with patients with newly diagnosed Graves' disease using TCR sequencing and RNA sequencing of peripheral blood. The study took place in China and was registered as a clinical trial. A total of about 33 samples underwent TCR sequencing: approximately 13 from persistent and roughly 20 from newly diagnosed Graves' disease patients.

The CDR3 goes from the cysteine to the phenylalanine over 14 residues. The sequence is cut down to CDR3 DNA, 42 bases in frame from base 1. Relative to germline, V is missing 6 bases and J is missing 7 bases, with 9 bases of the junction outside any gene match. Looking up the germline V gene (reference sequence) yields CDR1 MNHEY and CDR2 SMNVEV. The research as a whole found: Persistent disease showed preferential use of TRBV28, TRBJ1-2 and TRBJ2-5, whereas newly diagnosed disease favored TRBV20-1 and TRBJ2-1. Persistent patients shared more public clonotypes among themselves (around 3,000) than newly diagnosed patients did (roughly 920). Lower TCR Shannon entropy and fewer highly expanded clones were observed in persistent Graves' disease patients than in newly diagnosed patients, which suggested clonal expansion. Sequencing and analysis were restricted to the TCR beta chain. Only peripheral blood was studied, because thyroid tissue, the primary lesion, was inaccessible. As a limitation, the authors acknowledged that the small sample size may reduce accuracy.

Preparation of the library involved multiplex PCR. TCRdb records Illumina HiSeq 4000 as the sequencer. TCR beta libraries were built with iRepertoire HTBI primers and Arm-PCR amplification of CDR3 regions. Before sequencing, the PCR products went through gel purification. Per the original workflow: A total of around 66 TRBV and 14 TRBJ segments were identified across samples and were used for gene usage analysis of CDR3 amino acid clonotypes. COPE and FqMerger were used to merge the filtered high-quality paired reads into contigs. BLAST was used to align contigs to the IMGT TRBV, TRBD and TRBJ reference genes, and CDR3 was defined following IMGT. Highly expanded clones were defined as clonotypes with a frequency above 0.1%. Shannon entropy served as the measure of repertoire diversity, while the Gini coefficient captured V-J evenness. A clonotype found in more than one individual was treated as public. The public sequencing data were trimmed at Q25 with fastp and processed into clonotypes with MiXCR by TCRdb, which kept only in-frame beta chains. Every distinct CDR3 protein forms one entry, paired with its most common genes and DNA. The V and J calls were determined by TCRdb, not by the authors. Within this sample are roughly 500,000 distinct CDR3 sequences, with roughly 14% of them counted one time only. 8% to 10% of the sample belongs to the ten largest clones.

Concerning this clonotype: Its antigen specificity is not known. No clone much larger than this one lies a single base away; base qualities are absent.

The time point label corresponds to: newly diagnosed GD, antithyroid drugs for less than 3 months. For both TCR sequencing and RNA sequencing, RNA was extracted from PBMCs in TRIzol. Graves' disease was diagnosed according to American Thyroid Association guidelines. Recruitment of patients was carried out at an endocrinology department in Xi'an, China. Each patient gave around 9 milliliters of peripheral blood, collected in an EDTA anticoagulant tube. Ficoll Paque Plus density gradient separation was used to isolate PBMCs, and no additional T cell sorting was done. An Agilent 2100 Bioanalyzer and agarose gel were used to check RNA quality, while a NanoDrop 2000 measured RNA concentration. These data are also associated with another study on T cells in Graves' hyperthyroidism and ophthalmopathy. The second study, in turn, reports: Stable Graves' hyperthyroidism was defined as the absence of progression to ophthalmopathy over 18 months of follow-up. Hyperthyroidism patients were newly diagnosed, had a disease duration of under 2 months, and were aged 18 to 65 years. Patients with uncontrolled infections, other autoimmune diseases, pregnancy or lactation were excluded. Clinical symptoms, serum thyroxine and TRAb, thyroid ultrasound, and orbital computed tomography formed the basis for the diagnoses. For the first round of RT-PCR on the TCR CDR3, the HTBI primer set was used together with the Qiagen OneStep RT-PCR kit. Blood samples also contained most of the expanded thyroid clonotypes (frequency above 0.001), which suggests that blood repertoires may reflect thyroid immune responses. In cross-validation, a model built on a 13 V-J signature told ophthalmopathy apart from stable hyperthyroidism with under 90% sensitivity and 81% to 82% specificity, and in testing the same model reached 80%/75%. In validation, progression to ophthalmopathy was predicted by the model with nearly 71% sensitivity and 72.22% specificity, a median of approximately 6.5 months before onset. To identify distinguishing TCR V-J signatures, a discovery cohort of 90 to 100 patients was used, comprising 43 with Graves' ophthalmopathy and 57 with stable Graves' hyperthyroidism. Prospective prediction of ophthalmopathy was tested in an independent validation cohort of some 19 hyperthyroidism patients and 15 to 17 patients who later progressed to ophthalmopathy. The 100 discovery patients were divided at random into training and test sets in a 7:3 ratio. In addition, the study compared T-cell repertoires in thyroid tissue and in blood from about 6 Graves' hyperthyroidism patients. Following sampling, methimazole starting at 30 mg daily was given to hyperthyroidism patients, and high-dose intravenous methylprednisolone was given to ophthalmopathy patients. Libraries were constructed in a second round of multiplex PCR, after which size selection and purification were carried out. The libraries were sequenced on an Illumina HiSeq2000 using paired-end 100 bp reads. Raw data were processed with SOAPnuke, discarding reads with adapters, uncalled bases, mean Phred below 15, or no exact constant-primer or identifier match. COPE v1.2.5 was used to merge the high-quality paired reads, and each unique nucleotide sequence was defined as a clonotype. MiTCR v1.1 was used to align the clonotypes against IMGT TRBV, TRBD and TRBJ reference segments. The analysis included only V-J combinations with a frequency above 0.0001, which together covered around 99% of the repertoires. A TCS score was defined as the ratio of F50 (clonal expansion) to E x V (chaos), with BLOSUM62-based TCRdist applied between CDR3 peptides within each V-J. Welch's t-statistics and random forest reduced roughly 540 V-J features to roughly 13, which were used in a naive Bayes classifier (R e1071). Sample size was not statistically predetermined, and blinding of investigators to group allocation was not performed. The paper reports TCR Vbeta CDR3 sequencing of more than 120 peripheral blood samples: around 45 ophthalmopathy, fewer than 80 hyperthyroidism and some 17 progressor patients.

The rearrangement joined TRBV27 to TRBJ2-5; 9 nucleotides in the junction match TRBD1. The sample consisted of peripheral blood mononuclear cells (PBMCs), taken at new diagnosis, from a patient treated with antithyroid drugs. The sequence came from a man between 25 and 39 years old with Graves disease. Donor details come from another sample of the same person, matched by shared clones. The CDR3 loop reads CASRRDRAVGTQYF. The DNA sequence reads TGTGCCAGCAGACGGGACAGGGCCGTGGGGACCCAGTACTTC.